This entry lists 18 T cell receptor beta chains sequenced from one sample in a study of cytomegalovirus exposure and HLA in healthy donors. A multiplex PCR was run with 60 Vbeta primers and 13 Jbeta primers. Clones were sequenced by immunoSEQ multiplex PCR, and TCRdb holds only the in-frame ones, with some missing. The data hold roughly 130,000 clones, with around four fifths observed a single time. The sample consisted of PBMCs. The source is a male donor in good health and CMV-seropositive.

V is TRBV28 and J is TRBJ1-1, with 12 bases aligning to TRBD1. The CDR3 consists of 14 residues. CDR1 and CDR2 (germline): MDHEN, SYDVKM. As DNA, the CDR3 is TGTGCAACGGGGGGGGACAGGGGGCATACTGAAGCTTTCTTT. Its translation: CATGGDRGHTEAFF.

The chain uses TRBV5-1 and TRBJ2-4; possibly TRBD1 for D (5 bases). The CDR3 spans 14 residues. Germline assignment: CDR1 SGHRS and CDR2 YFSETQ. V gave up 4 bases and J gave up 2 bases, with 10 bases separating them. Here the CDR3 DNA reads TGCGCCAGCAGCCGGGCAGGGACCAAAAACATTCAGTACTTC. Its translation is CASSRAGTKNIQYF.

This chain joins TRBV7-2 and TRBJ1-3; 7 bases are shared with TRBD1. This CDR3 region has 13 residues. Trimming at V came to 5 bases and at J to 8 bases, leaving 6 bases not matched to a gene. Germline CDR1 reads SGHTA; CDR2 reads FQGNSA. DNA for the CDR3: TGTGCCAGCAGCCTAAACAGGGGCGACACCATATATTTT. Translating it yields CASSLNRGDTIYF.

The J gene is TRBJ2-7, the V gene TRBV27; tentative D call: TRBD2 (5 bases). V shed 5 bases and J shed 2 bases, with 13 bases lying between them. This CDR3 comprises 14 residues. CDR1 and CDR2 from the germline V gene are MNHEY and SMNVEV (reference sequence). The CDR3 sequence: CASSPWTGTYEQYF. Written as DNA, the CDR3 is TGTGCCAGCAGTCCCTGGACGGGAACCTACGAGCAGTACTTC.

This CDR3 is CASSQEEGQGPGNTIYF. The CDR3 coding sequence is TGCGCCAGCAGCCAAGAAGAGGGACAGGGGCCAGGAAACACCATATATTTT. The chain joins TRBV4-3 to TRBJ1-3, with 10 positions matching TRBD1. Germline CDR1 LGHNA, CDR2 YSLEER. The CDR3 sequence is 17 residues long. Trimming removed 0 bases from V and 4 bases from J; junction bases left unmatched: 6.

The chain has TRBV7-6 and TRBJ2-5; possible D gene TRBD2, 5 bases. The CDR3 loop spans 12 amino acids. V lost 7 bases and J lost 5, with 11 bases in between. Germline CDR1 SGHVS, CDR2 FNYEAQ. CDR3 sequence: CASTRRGETQYF. The CDR3 DNA is TGTGCCAGCACCCGCCGAGGGGAGACCCAGTACTTC. The variable domain in full, completed from reference TRBV7-6 and TRBJ2-5, reads GAGVSQSPRYKVTKRGQDVALRCDPISGHVSLYWYRQALGQGPEFLTYFNYEAQQDKSGLPNDRFSAERPEGSISTLTIQRTEQRDSAMYRCASTRRGETQYFGPGTRLLVL.

The chain has TRBV27 and TRBJ2-1, with 11 bases matching TRBD2. The CDR3 contains 14 residues. The germline V gene encodes CDR1 MNHEY and CDR2 SMNVEV (reference sequence). V shed 6 bases, J shed 4 bases, and the junction held 2 bases outside the gene matches. The CDR3 here is CASSVAGGYNEQFF. CDR3 coding DNA: TGTGCCAGCAGCGTAGCGGGAGGGTACAATGAGCAGTTCTTC.

The CDR3 loop is CASSSTQGNYGYTF. CDR3 bases: TGTGCCAGCAGCTCCACGCAGGGGAACTATGGCTACACCTTC. The rearrangement joins TRBV5-5 to TRBJ1-2; maybe TRBD1 (6 bases). With 3 bases removed from V and 2 bases from J, the gap between germline ends came to 11 bases. The CDR3 runs 14 residues. The germline CDR1 and CDR2 sequences are SGHKS and YYEKEE (reference sequence).

The chain joins TRBV29-1 to TRBJ2-1; D may be TRBD2 (6 bases). The germline CDR1 and CDR2 sequences are SQVTM and ANQGSEA. V shed 1 base and J shed 3 bases, with 7 bases lying between them. The CDR3 extends over 13 amino acids. CDR3: CSVEGGDYNEQFF. The CDR3 DNA reads as TGCAGCGTTGAAGGGGGGGACTACAATGAGCAGTTCTTC.

Note on this clone: One junction end does not reproduce the germline sequence, and a read error may be involved. The chain joins TRBV5-1 to TRBJ2-4, with TRBD2 identical over 7 bases. The length of the CDR3 is 13 residues. Germline V gives CDR1 SGHRS, CDR2 YFSETQ. The CDR3 here is CASSWGGENSQYF. DNA for the CDR3: TGCGCCAGCAGCTGGGGGGGGGAAAACAGTCAGTACTTC.

This chain uses TRBV7-2 with TRBJ2-3; 8 bases agree with TRBD1. J was trimmed by 0 bases and V by 10 bases; bases with no gene match: 12. Germline V CDR1 and CDR2: SGHTA, FQGNSA. CDR3 length equals 16 residues. The CDR3 DNA reads TGTGCCAACACCCCCAGGACAGGGTGGAGCACAGATACGCAGTATTTT. It specifies CANTPRTGWSTDTQYF.

Written as DNA, the CDR3 is TGCGCCAGCAGCTTGGTGGAGCTAGCGGACATTACCTACAATGAGCAGTTCTTC. Protein sequence: CASSLVELADITYNEQFF. The chain has TRBV5-1 and TRBJ2-1; 7 nucleotides match TRBD2. Losses at the gene ends were 0 bases for V and 2 bases for J; bases not matched to a gene: 11. Per the germline V gene, CDR1 is SGHRS and CDR2 is YFSETQ. The CDR3 runs 18 residues.

The chain has TRBV6-5 and TRBJ1-2; D call uncertain. The CDR3 spans 13 residues. V gave up 6 bases and J gave up 7 bases, with 15 bases separating them. Germline-derived CDR1 and CDR2 are MNHEY and SVGAGI. The CDR3 is CASSGGHGLGYTF. In DNA, the CDR3 is TGTGCCAGCAGCGGCGGGCACGGGCTTGGCTACACCTTC.

This chain uses TRBV4-2 with TRBJ2-1; the match to TRBD2 covers 7 bases. The CDR3 is 18 residues long. Germline CDR1 and CDR2: LGHNA and YNFKEQ. V lost 0 bases and J lost 5; bases outside the gene matches: 13. As DNA, the CDR3 is TGTGCCAGCAGCCAAGATCCCTTTCCCGGGAGGCCGAACAATGAGCAGTTCTTC. This translates into CASSQDPFPGRPNNEQFF.

The chain carries TRBV11-3 and TRBJ2-1; 9 bases map to TRBD2. CDR1 and CDR2 (germline): SGHNT, YENEEA. The CDR3 has 15 amino acids. Germline trimming cut 5 bases from V and 6 bases from J; bases unmatched to any gene: 8. DNA for the CDR3: TGTGCCAGCAGCCTCCGGCGGGAGGGCCCCAATGAGCAGTTCTTC. Encoded protein: CASSLRREGPNEQFF.

The chain employs TRBV9 and TRBJ1-5; the match to TRBD1 covers 9 bases. The CDR3 has 15 amino acids. Germline values: CDR1 SGDLS, CDR2 YYNGEE. The trim removed 7 bases at V and 4 bases at J, leaving 9 bases unmatched. CDR3 sequence: CASGTGWESNQPQHF. The CDR3 nucleotides read TGTGCCAGCGGGACAGGGTGGGAGAGTAATCAGCCCCAGCATTTT.

This clone turned up a few times. This rearrangement joins TRBV18 to TRBJ2-3; 8 nucleotides match TRBD1. The CDR3 extends over 16 amino acids. Germline CDR1 is KGHSH and CDR2 is LQKENI. V gave up 1 base and J gave up 3 bases; unmatched junction bases: 6. In DNA, the CDR3 is TGTGCCAGCTCACCACTTCAGGGGGCGCGGACAGATACGCAGTATTTT. Translating it yields CASSPLQGARTDTQYF.

The V gene is TRBV7-2, the J gene TRBJ1-2; a possible D gene is TRBD1 (5 bases). CDR3 size: 15 residues. Germline lookup yields CDR1 SGHTA and CDR2 FQGNSA. V shed 3 bases and J shed 3 bases, with 14 bases lying between them. CDR3 sequence reads: CASSFKGRVDYGYTF. The DNA of the CDR3 is TGTGCCAGCAGCTTTAAAGGCAGGGTAGACTATGGCTACACCTTC.